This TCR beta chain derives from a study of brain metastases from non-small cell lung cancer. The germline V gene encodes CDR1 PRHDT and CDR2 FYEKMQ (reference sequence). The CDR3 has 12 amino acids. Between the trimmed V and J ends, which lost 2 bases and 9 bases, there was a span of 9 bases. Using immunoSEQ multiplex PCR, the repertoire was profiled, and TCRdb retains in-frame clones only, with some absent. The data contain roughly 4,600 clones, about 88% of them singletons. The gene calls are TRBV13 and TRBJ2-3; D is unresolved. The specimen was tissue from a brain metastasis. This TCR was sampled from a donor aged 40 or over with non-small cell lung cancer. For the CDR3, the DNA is TGTGCCAGCAGCTTAATCCACCCGACGCAGTATTTT. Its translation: CASSLIHPTQYF.